The 22 T cell receptor beta chains below were found in one sample sequenced in a study of cytomegalovirus exposure and HLA in healthy donors. The PCR made use of 60 Vbeta and 13 Jbeta primers. The assay was immunoSEQ multiplex PCR, and TCRdb's table has in-frame clones only and misses some. The data hold 95,000 to 150,000 clones, with approximately 77% observed a single time. Sequencing was carried out using PBMCs. The origin of the receptors is a man aged 18-30 years in good health and CMV-seronegative.

The chain employs TRBV27 and TRBJ2-7; 7 positions agree with TRBD1. The CDR3 has 15 residues. In germline, CDR1 is MNHEY, CDR2 SMNVEV (reference sequence). Trimming at V came to 2 bases and at J to 2 bases, leaving 6 bases not matched to a gene. The CDR3, as DNA: TGTGCCAGCAGTTTACAAACAGGGGTCACCTACGAGCAGTACTTC. It is translated as CASSLQTGVTYEQYF.

The chain couples TRBV5-6 to TRBJ2-7, with a possible D match to TRBD1 (6 bases). Per the germline V gene, CDR1 is SGHDT and CDR2 is YYEEEE. V was trimmed by 2 bases and J by 2 bases, leaving 14 bases between them. The CDR3 is 15 residues long. The CDR3 nucleotides are TGTGCCAGCAGCTTCGGGCGGACAGAAGCCTACGAGCAGTACTTC. Protein: CASSFGRTEAYEQYF. Based on the CDR3 plus reference TRBV5-6 and TRBJ2-7, the full variable domain is DAGVTQSPTHLIKTRGQQVTLRCSPKSGHDTVSWYQQALGQGPQFIFQYYEEEERQRGNFPDRFSGHQFPNYSSELNVNALLLGDSALYLCASSFGRTEAYEQYFGPGTRLTVT.

The chain uses TRBV4-1 and TRBJ2-3; TRBD2 agrees at 9 bases. Germline V lookup: CDR1 MGHRA, CDR2 YSYEKL. The V and J ends lost 1 base and 2 bases, in that order; junction bases with no gene match: 10. This CDR3 region has 18 residues. In DNA form, the CDR3 reads TGCGCCAGCAGCCAAGTGGGGCATCTAGCGGGGACCACAGATACGCAGTATTTT. This codes for CASSQVGHLAGTTDTQYF.

The chain combines TRBV6-1 with TRBJ2-7; 10 bases line up with TRBD2. The junction had 3 bases not matched to a gene; V was cut back by 1 base and J by 3 bases. The CDR3 is made up of 15 amino acids. Germline-derived CDR1 and CDR2 are MNHNS and SASEGT. The CDR3 here is CASSEVSGGLYEQYF. CDR3 nucleotides: TGTGCCAGCAGTGAAGTTAGCGGGGGGCTCTACGAGCAGTACTTC.

The DNA of the CDR3 is TGTGCCAGCAGTCTAGCGGGGGGCCCGGTACACGAGCAGTACTTC. This gives the protein CASSLAGGPVHEQYF. This chain joins TRBV28 and TRBJ2-7; 11 bases map to TRBD2. The CDR3 length is 15 residues. The V gene end was trimmed by 5 bases and the J gene end by 5 bases; junction bases not matched to a gene: 8. Per germline, CDR1 MDHEN and CDR2 SYDVKM.

This rearrangement joins TRBV19 to TRBJ1-1; TRBD1 is a possible D gene (6 bases). The CDR3 covers 15 residues. Looked up from germline, CDR1 is LNHDA and CDR2 is SQIVND (reference sequence). Trimming took off 5 bases at V and 0 bases at J, with 13 bases between the two ends. The DNA for the CDR3 is TGTGCCAGTAGTTGGTCAGGGGTTATGAACACTGAAGCTTTCTTT. Translating it yields CASSWSGVMNTEAFF.

This clone appeared a single time. V and J are TRBV7-3 and TRBJ2-2; TRBD1 aligns across 8 bases. The J segment lost 4 bases and the V segment lost 3 bases, leaving 4 bases of the junction unmatched. Germline assignment: CDR1 SGHTA and CDR2 FQGTGA. The CDR3 loop spans 15 amino acids. The CDR3 DNA sequence: TGTGCCAGCAGCTTGAGACAGGGGTCCACCGGGGAGCTGTTTTTT. Amino acid sequence: CASSLRQGSTGELFF. Combining the CDR3 with reference TRBV7-3 and TRBJ2-2 gives the whole variable domain GAGVSQTPSNKVTEKGKYVELRCDPISGHTALYWYRQSLGQGPEFLIYFQGTGAADDSGLPNDRFFAVRPEGSVSTLKIQRTERGDSAVYLCASSLRQGSTGELFFGEGSRLTVL.

This chain uses TRBV10-2 with TRBJ2-7; possible D gene TRBD2, 6 bases. Trimming pared 6 bases from V and 5 bases from J, leaving 14 bases between. From germline, CDR1 is WSHSY and CDR2 SAAADI. The CDR3 extends over 13 amino acids. CDR3 bases: TGCGCCAGCAGGGGGGGTCTGATCCACGAGCAGTACTTC. This translates into CASRGGLIHEQYF.

The CDR3 region is CASSLRGTSTDTQYF. The CDR3 DNA sequence: TGCGCCAGCAGTTTACGGGGAACTAGCACAGATACGCAGTATTTT. The chain links TRBV10-1 to TRBJ2-3, with D possibly being TRBD2 (5 bases). The CDR3 runs 15 residues. CDR1 is WNHNN, CDR2 SYGVQD, per germline (reference sequence). Trimming left V 5 bases short and J 0 bases short, with 12 bases between.

CDR3 residues: CASREPGSNEKLFF. The DNA for the CDR3 is TGTGCCAGCAGGGAACCTGGGAGTAATGAAAAACTGTTTTTT. The V gene is TRBV28, the J gene TRBJ1-4; D gene ambiguous. Germline lookup yields CDR1 MDHEN and CDR2 SYDVKM. CDR3 length: 14 amino acids. V was cut by 6 bases and J by 4 bases, with 12 bases left in between.

CDR3 sequence reads: CASSSGGGEQYF. The CDR3 bases are TGTGCCAGCAGCTCCGGTGGGGGGGAGCAGTACTTC. The chain joins TRBV7-9 to TRBJ2-7; D is possibly TRBD2 (6 bases). This CDR3 spans 12 amino acids. V shed 4 bases and J shed 7 bases, with 11 bases lying between them. From germline, CDR1 is SEHNR and CDR2 FQNEAQ (reference sequence).

The chain carries TRBV9 and TRBJ2-6; TRBD1 is a possible D gene (5 bases). Per germline, CDR1 SGDLS and CDR2 YYNGEE. Trimming took 0 bases from V and 0 from J, leaving 19 bases between them. The CDR3 contains 20 residues. Here the CDR3 reads CASSVGRLDSTPSGANVLTF. CDR3 DNA sequence: TGTGCCAGCAGCGTAGGGCGGTTAGACAGTACGCCCTCTGGGGCCAACGTCCTGACTTTC.

The chain is built from TRBV9 and TRBJ1-6; 7 positions match TRBD1. The germline V gene has CDR1 SGDLS and CDR2 YYNGEE. V was pared by 3 bases and J by 6 bases, with 9 bases of the junction left unmatched. This CDR3 region has 16 residues. CDR3 sequence: CASSELGQTLNSPLHF. The CDR3 region has the DNA TGTGCCAGCAGCGAGTTGGGACAGACCCTTAATTCACCCCTCCACTTT.

This sequence joins TRBV5-1 and TRBJ1-2; 12 bases are shared with TRBD1. There are 15 residues in the CDR3. The germline gives CDR1 SGHRS, CDR2 YFSETQ. Trimming removed 2 bases from V and 8 bases from J; junction bases left unmatched: 7. DNA for the CDR3: TGCGCCAGCAGCTTTGGGGGACAGGGGGCGCGCGGCTACACCTTC. As protein: CASSFGGQGARGYTF.

The rearrangement links TRBV4-3 to TRBJ2-7; no firm D call. V gave up 4 bases and J gave up 3 bases, with 19 bases separating them. The CDR3 runs to 16 residues. Germline CDR1 and CDR2: LGHNA and YSLEER. The CDR3: CASSLQRASAYYEQYF. The DNA for the CDR3 is TGCGCCAGCAGCCTCCAGAGAGCCAGCGCCTACTACGAGCAGTACTTC.

This clone was counted once. The CDR3 bases are TGTGCCAGTAGTATATGGAGAGAAAACACTGAAGCTTTCTTT. It encodes CASSIWRENTEAFF. The chain carries TRBV19 and TRBJ1-1; D unresolved. This CDR3 comprises 14 residues. Trimming left V 2 bases short and J 2 bases short, with 9 bases between. Germline assignment: CDR1 LNHDA and CDR2 SQIVND (reference sequence).

The rearrangement joins TRBV18 to TRBJ1-2; 7 bases match TRBD1. Germline assignment: CDR1 KGHSH and CDR2 LQKENI. The CDR3 contains 15 residues. The trim removed 6 bases at V and 0 bases at J, leaving 7 bases unmatched. Here the CDR3 DNA reads TGTGCCAGCTCCCAAAGACAGGGAGCTAACTATGGCTACACCTTC. This encodes CASSQRQGANYGYTF.

V is TRBV7-9 and J is TRBJ1-6; D unresolved. Germline CDR1 and CDR2: SEHNR and FQNEAQ (reference sequence). The CDR3 loop spans 16 amino acids. V lost 1 base to trimming and J lost 9 bases, with 16 bases between them. CDR3 sequence reads: CASSLEAGWLSSPLHF. DNA of the CDR3: TGTGCCAGCAGCTTAGAGGCAGGTTGGCTGAGTTCACCCCTCCACTTT.

J is TRBJ2-3 and V is TRBV7-9, with TRBD2 matching 9 bases. The CDR3 loop spans 17 amino acids. V lost 1 base and J lost 2; bases outside the gene matches: 7. Germline CDR1 and CDR2: SEHNR and FQNEAQ (reference sequence). The CDR3 loop reads CASSLEDSGGFTDTQYF. Here the CDR3 DNA reads TGTGCCAGCAGCTTAGAGGATAGCGGGGGTTTCACAGATACGCAGTATTTT.

The chain joins TRBV7-3 to TRBJ2-3, with TRBD2 matching 12 bases. Per the germline V gene, CDR1 is SGHTA and CDR2 is FQGTGA. Trimming removed 6 bases from V and 5 bases from J; junction bases left unmatched: 6. CDR3 length equals 15 residues. CDR3 DNA: TGTGCCAGCAGTCCTAGCGGGGGGGCTCAAGATACGCAGTATTTT. Translated: CASSPSGGAQDTQYF.

This clone was found once. This chain links TRBV5-4 with TRBJ1-1, with D unresolved. Germline lookup yields CDR1 SGHNT and CDR2 YYREEE (reference sequence). V was pared by 4 bases and J by 0 bases, with 7 bases between. The CDR3 spans 13 residues. The CDR3 region is CASSEGLNTEAFF. The CDR3 nucleotides read TGTGCCAGCAGCGAGGGCCTGAACACTGAAGCTTTCTTT.

The rearrangement links TRBV5-4 to TRBJ1-1; 8 bases are a match to TRBD1. CDR3 length: 15 amino acids. With 4 bases clipped from V and 2 bases from J, the junction kept 7 bases outside the gene matches. Germline CDR1 and CDR2: SGHNT and YYREEE (reference sequence). CDR3 region: CASSTWTGLNTEAFF. The CDR3 bases are TGTGCCAGCAGCACCTGGACAGGGCTTAACACTGAAGCTTTCTTT.